This T cell receptor (beta chain) stems from a study of T-cell reconstitution after alpha-beta-depleted transplantation in children. This clonotype was found a few times. Its target is unknown. During its preparation, the TCRbeta library received unique molecular identifiers. MiXCR, run by TCRdb on the PCR reads, gives a single entry per CDR3 protein. The data contain nearly 350,000 distinct CDR3 sequences, 15% to 20% of them seen just once; the ten biggest clones take up roughly 41%. This CDR3 is 17 amino acids long. With 4 bases clipped from V and 5 bases from J, the junction kept 12 bases outside the gene matches. From germline, CDR1 is LGHNT and CDR2 FRNRAP. The study, taken as a whole, reports: It was surviving recipient T cells and thymic progenitors that gave some patients high TCRbeta diversity at day 60.

The sequence came from a male patient between 2 and 10 years old who had a stem cell transplant for acute lymphoblastic leukemia, so the T cells may come from the graft donor. The material sequenced was PBMCs, mostly from graft donor cells, taken 360 days after TCRalphabeta/CD19-depleted stem cell transplant. The chain joins TRBV12-5 to TRBJ2-7, with 12 positions matching TRBD2. The CDR3 coding sequence is TGTGCTAGTGGTTCTACCAGGACTAGCGGGATAGGCCACGAGCAGTACTTC. The encoded protein is CASGSTRTSGIGHEQYF.